A selection of T cell receptor beta chains follows, all from one sample in a study of shared clonotypes between healthy human individuals. The method was immunoSEQ multiplex PCR; TCRdb's version includes in-frame clones alone and lacks a portion of them. The sample consists of 950,000 to 1,100,000 clones, under 80% of them appearing once. The sample consisted of memory CD4+ T cells sorted from blood. The receptors originated from a man aged 18 to 30 in good health. CDR3s include the opening cysteine and the closing phenylalanine or tryptophan. A D gene is named only where the DNA matches it firmly. Only some rows state a clone size, as once, few, many or a class for expanded clones.

D	size	J	V	CDR3	DNA
NA	NA	TRBJ2-7	TRBV7-9	CASNRWREDSSYEQYF	TGTGCCAGCAATAGGTGGCGGGAAGATAGCTCCTACGAGCAGTACTTC
NA	few	TRBJ1-2	TRBV6-6	CASSYLGGSGYTF	TGTGCCAGCAGTTACCTGGGGGGCTCTGGCTACACCTTC
NA	once	TRBJ2-3	TRBV10-3	CAISEPSQTGDTQYF	TGTGCCATCAGTGAGCCATCCCAAACTGGAGATACGCAGTATTTT
NA	once	TRBJ2-5	TRBV19	CASSMGHASSGTQYF	TGTGCCAGTAGTATGGGACACGCATCGTCAGGGACCCAGTACTTC
NA	NA	TRBJ1-1	TRBV14	CASSLGPSIAFF	TGTGCCAGCAGCCTTGGACCAAGTATCGCTTTCTTT
TRBD1	NA	TRBJ1-2	TRBV28	CASTFIQGNGYTF	TGTGCCAGCACCTTTATACAGGGGAATGGCTACACCTTC
TRBD1	NA	TRBJ1-4	TRBV28	CASSSPGTGTEKLFF	TGTGCCAGCAGTTCGCCCGGGACAGGGACCGAAAAACTGTTTTTT
NA	once	TRBJ1-3	TRBV19	CASSPTVASGNTIYF	TGTGCCAGTAGTCCGACAGTTGCCTCTGGAAACACCATATATTTT
TRBD1	NA	TRBJ2-7	TRBV6-5	CASSYGQGSYEQYF	TGTGCCAGCAGCTACGGACAGGGTTCCTACGAGCAGTACTTC
TRBD1	NA	TRBJ2-3	TRBV29-1	CSVERARDRGTDTQYF	TGCAGCGTTGAAAGGGCCCGGGACAGGGGCACAGATACGCAGTATTTT
NA	NA	TRBJ2-1	TRBV7-2	CASSFALGNEQFF	TGTGCCAGCAGCTTTGCTTTGGGCAATGAGCAGTTCTTC
TRBD1	NA	TRBJ2-2	TRBV5-1	CASSSGGEGELFF	TGCGCCAGCAGCTCAGGGGGCGAGGGGGAGCTGTTTTTT
NA	NA	TRBJ1-6	TRBV27	CASTQSGQWGSPLHF	TGTGCCAGCACCCAGTCGGGCCAGTGGGGTTCACCCCTCCACTTT
NA	NA	TRBJ1-1	TRBV5-4	CASSLDGYEAFF	TGTGCCAGCAGCTTGGACGGATATGAAGCTTTCTTT
NA	NA	TRBJ2-1	TRBV5-1	CASSLLWGSYNEQFF	TGCGCCAGCAGCTTATTGTGGGGCTCCTACAATGAGCAGTTCTTC
TRBD1	NA	TRBJ1-4	TRBV5-1	CASRIGQGDEKLFF	TGCGCCAGCAGAATCGGACAGGGTGATGAAAAACTGTTTTTT
NA	NA	TRBJ2-2	TRBV6-1	CASSTGTVTGELFF	TGTGCCAGCAGTACCGGGACGGTCACCGGGGAGCTGTTTTTT
TRBD2	few	TRBJ2-7	TRBV7-9	CASSFGAGTRPYEQYF	TGTGCCAGCAGCTTTGGGGCCGGGACTAGACCCTACGAGCAGTACTTC
TRBD2	NA	TRBJ2-1	TRBV18	CASSRTTGLAIEQFF	TGTGCCAGCTCACGCACTACGGGACTAGCCATTGAGCAGTTCTTC
NA	NA	TRBJ2-1	TRBV19	CASSPTALTYNEQFF	TGTGCCAGTAGTCCCACGGCCTTGACCTACAATGAGCAGTTCTTC
TRBD2	once	TRBJ2-7	TRBV19	CASSTDSGNEQYF	TGTGCCAGTAGTACAGATAGCGGGAACGAGCAGTACTTC
NA	few	TRBJ2-2	TRBV2	CASSVRPAFTGELFF	TGTGCCAGCAGTGTCCGACCGGCGTTTACCGGGGAGCTGTTTTTT
NA	many	TRBJ1-5	TRBV6-1	CASRASSSNQPQHF	TGTGCCAGCAGGGCCTCAAGTAGCAATCAGCCCCAGCATTTT
NA	NA	TRBJ2-7	TRBV7-9	CASSGGEQYF	TGTGCCAGCAGCGGCGGGGAGCAGTACTTC
NA	NA	TRBJ2-5	TRBV30	CAWAQGETQYF	TGTGCCTGGGCACAGGGAGAGACCCAGTACTTC
NA	NA	TRBJ2-6	TRBV30	CAWSESSGANVLTF	TGTGCCTGGAGCGAGAGTTCTGGGGCCAACGTCCTGACTTTC
NA	NA	TRBJ1-4	TRBV9	CASSADATNEKLFF	TGTGCCAGCAGCGCAGACGCAACTAATGAAAAACTGTTTTTT
NA	NA	TRBJ2-5	TRBV28	CASSRQQGQTQYF	TGTGCCAGCAGTCGCCAGCAGGGTCAGACCCAGTACTTC
NA	NA	TRBJ2-7	TRBV28	CASSLIGHSYEQYF	TGTGCCAGCAGTTTGATTGGGCACTCCTACGAGCAGTACTTC
NA	few	TRBJ2-7	TRBV7-2	CASSAVQGGEQYF	TGTGCCAGCAGCGCCGTCCAGGGGGGGGAGCAGTACTTC
NA	NA	TRBJ2-2	TRBV6-6	CASEQGTNTGELFF	TGTGCCAGCGAACAGGGAACGAACACCGGGGAGCTGTTTTTT
NA	NA	TRBJ2-2	TRBV5-6	CASSLEGEWHTGELFF	TGTGCCAGCAGCTTGGAAGGGGAATGGCACACCGGGGAGCTGTTTTTT
TRBD1	NA	TRBJ1-1	TRBV6-5	CASSRQGGTEAFF	TGTGCCAGCAGTCGACAGGGAGGCACTGAAGCTTTCTTT
NA	NA	TRBJ2-1	TRBV5-1	CASSLEGRGNEQFF	TGCGCCAGCAGCTTGGAGGGCAGGGGTAATGAGCAGTTCTTC
NA	once	TRBJ2-3	TRBV5-1	CASSLRGGGGTDTQYF	TGCGCCAGCAGCTTGAGAGGGGGAGGAGGCACAGATACGCAGTATTTT
NA	NA	TRBJ2-5	TRBV4-2	CASSQERNYQETQYF	TGTGCCAGCAGCCAAGAAAGGAACTACCAAGAGACCCAGTACTTC
NA	NA	TRBJ1-5	TRBV25-1	CASSEQGAQPQHF	TGTGCCAGCAGTGAGCAGGGAGCCCAGCCCCAGCATTTT
NA	NA	TRBJ2-2	TRBV28	CASTAGLRNTGELFF	TGTGCCAGCACGGCTGGACTTAGGAACACCGGGGAGCTGTTTTTT
TRBD2	few	TRBJ2-7	TRBV7-2	CASSSQNSGLAGGEQYF	TGTGCCAGCAGCTCACAAAACTCAGGACTAGCGGGTGGCGAGCAGTACTTC
NA	NA	TRBJ2-7	TRBV28	CASSFGRQYEQYF	TGTGCCAGCAGTTTCGGCAGGCAGTACGAGCAGTACTTC
NA	NA	TRBJ2-1	TRBV4-1	CASSQERGGDEQFF	TGCGCCAGCAGCCAAGAGAGGGGCGGTGATGAGCAGTTCTTC
TRBD1	NA	TRBJ1-1	TRBV29-1	CSYHRGNTEAFF	TGCAGCTATCACAGGGGAAACACTGAAGCTTTCTTT
TRBD2	NA	TRBJ2-3	TRBV5-6	CASSLARLAGPTHHQYF	TGTGCCAGCAGCTTGGCCCGCCTAGCGGGACCCACACATCACCAGTATTTT
NA	NA	TRBJ1-1	TRBV19	CATIERARTEAFF	TGTGCCACCATTGAAAGGGCGCGGACTGAAGCTTTCTTT
NA	NA	TRBJ1-1	TRBV19	CASSEGRINTEAFF	TGTGCCAGTAGCGAGGGACGGATTAACACTGAAGCTTTCTTT
TRBD1	NA	TRBJ1-3	TRBV28	CASKGQGGTSGNTIYF	TGTGCCAGCAAGGGACAGGGGGGGACCTCTGGAAACACCATATATTTT
NA	NA	TRBJ1-1	TRBV28	CASSPPPRGSEAFF	TGTGCCAGCAGTCCCCCCCCTCGGGGTTCGGAAGCTTTCTTT
NA	NA	TRBJ1-3	TRBV4-1	CASSQEGYSGNTIYF	TGCGCCAGCAGCCAAGAGGGTTACTCTGGAAACACCATATATTTT
NA	NA	TRBJ2-1	TRBV20-1	CSAMVRDEQFF	TGCAGTGCCATGGTAAGGGATGAGCAGTTCTTC
TRBD1	few	TRBJ1-2	TRBV6-5	CASSRDRRRGYTF	TGTGCCAGCAGTCGGGACAGACGGCGGGGCTACACCTTC
TRBD1	NA	TRBJ2-2	TRBV6-5	CASSTSGTGPGELFF	TGTGCCAGCAGTACTTCCGGGACAGGGCCCGGGGAGCTGTTTTTT
NA	NA	TRBJ1-5	TRBV7-2	CASSLLVREPQHF	TGTGCCAGCAGCTTATTAGTCCGGGAGCCCCAGCATTTT